The present T cell receptor (beta chain) was sequenced within a study of blood T cells in healthy people across ages. A remark on this clonotype: The antigen is unknown.

The study's findings and limits: No conclusive comparison of naive versus antigen-experienced cells was possible with unsorted PBMCs.

Trimming took 0 bases from V and 6 from J, leaving 12 bases between them. Looked up from germline, CDR1 is MNHEY and CDR2 is SVGAGI. This CDR3 comprises 14 residues. Sample-barcoded 5' priming and a J-beta primer mix drove a second PCR of roughly 7 to 11 cycles. Each of the cDNA molecules was tagged by a template-switch adaptor with 12 random nucleotides. TCRdb ran MiXCR on the 5' RACE reads and lists one entry per CDR3 protein. There are under 2,000,000 distinct CDR3 sequences in the sample; roughly 50% occur only once, and approximately 2.1% lies in the top ten. The J gene is TRBJ2-7, the V gene TRBV6-5; D unclear. The clonotype originates from a woman in her thirties or forties in good health. Material: blood. CDR3 nucleotides: TGTGCCAGCAGTTACTCGAAGCCGGTGGTCGAGCAGTACTTC. Translation: CASSYSKPVVEQYF.